The rows below give T cell receptor beta chains drawn from one sample of a study of blood T cell repertoires in COVID-19. The method was immunoSEQ multiplex PCR; TCRdb's version includes in-frame clones alone and lacks a portion of them. The sample records 130,000 to 150,000 clones, 88% being singletons. Sequenced material: peripheral blood. Receptor source: a human donor in a cohort sampled during active COVID-19. The conserved cysteine and the conserved F or W are not part of the CDR3 here.

v_gene	j_gene	CDR3aa
TRBV30	TRBJ1-1	AWSAMGFGAF
TRBV28	TRBJ2-7	ASSFGTGSEQY
TRBV9	TRBJ1-6	ASSSRGGANSPLH
TRBV29-1	TRBJ2-3	SVDGQARGDTQY
TRBV7-2	TRBJ2-1	ASSPRTSGRAGEQF
TRBV29-1	TRBJ1-3	SVDKQNRNTIY
TRBV19	TRBJ2-3	ASSMTGGVGTDTQY
TRBV19	TRBJ2-7	ASRLAGGSYEQY
TRBV5-1	TRBJ2-1	ASSLGTGGYNEQF
TRBV5-4	TRBJ1-6	ASSSWTSDNSPLH
TRBV5-5	TRBJ2-7	ASSLVPGLRYEQY
TRBV4-3	TRBJ2-7	ASSHSGTGAYEQY
TRBV5-4	TRBJ2-5	ASRQGETQY
TRBV28	TRBJ2-3	ASSVSSQGRRDTQY
TRBV11-2	TRBJ2-3	ASSLVSGGASTQY
TRBV30	TRBJ1-1	AWSSLGGTEAF
TRBV7-8	TRBJ2-7	ASSLAVGNPEY
TRBV7-2	TRBJ1-3	ASSFRTSGNTIY
TRBV9	TRBJ1-1	ASSASGTGRRSTEAF
TRBV7-9	TRBJ1-2	ASSSESGGYT
TRBV19	TRBJ1-1	AIWDREEANTEAF